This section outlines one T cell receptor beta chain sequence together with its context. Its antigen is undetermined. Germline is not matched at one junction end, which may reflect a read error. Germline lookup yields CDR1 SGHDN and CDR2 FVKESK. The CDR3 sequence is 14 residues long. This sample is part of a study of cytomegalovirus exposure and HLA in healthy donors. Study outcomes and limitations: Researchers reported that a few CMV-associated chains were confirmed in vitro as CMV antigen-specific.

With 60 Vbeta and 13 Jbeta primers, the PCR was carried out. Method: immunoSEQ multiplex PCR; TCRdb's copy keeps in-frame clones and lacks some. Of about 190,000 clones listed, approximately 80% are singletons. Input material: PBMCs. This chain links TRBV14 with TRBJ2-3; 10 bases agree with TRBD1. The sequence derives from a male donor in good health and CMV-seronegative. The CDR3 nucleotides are TGTGCCAGCAGCCAATCGTCAAACCGGGACAGGGGACATTTT. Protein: CASSQSSNRDRGHF.